Below, 17 T cell receptor beta chains from the same sample are listed, as sequenced in a study of blood T cell repertoires in COVID-19 (dated by TCRdb to the early 2020s). Library preparation employed the immunoSEQ multiplex PCR assay. Drawn from immuneACCESS, this table holds only the in-frame rearrangements with V and J called that TCRdb kept. Clones are partly lost; checked studies trace under half to an unresolved V gene and leave the rest unexplained. Recorded for this sample are 200,000 to 250,000 clones; around 88% of them occurred a single time. The biggest ten clones account for approximately 6% of the sample. Sequencing was performed on peripheral blood. Receptors originate from a woman older than 75 with COVID-19, enrolled during active disease.

The V and J genes are TRBV28 and TRBJ1-2; D may be TRBD1 (5 bases). Looked up from germline, CDR1 is MDHEN and CDR2 is SYDVKM. This CDR3 has 13 amino acids. Trimming took off 3 bases at V and 8 bases at J, with 13 bases between the two ends. The CDR3 nucleotides are TGTGCCAGCAGTTTGGTGGAGGGGTTCGGCTACACCTTC. Translating gives CASSLVEGFGYTF.

As for this clone: Other DNA sequences in this specimen translate into the identical CDR3. The chain carries TRBV9 and TRBJ2-3; D gene uncertain. Trimming cost V 0 bases and J 2 bases, with 7 bases left between them. CDR3 length: 14 amino acids. Germline loops: CDR1 SGDLS, CDR2 YYNGEE. CDR3 region: CASSVAPSTDTQYF. DNA for the CDR3: TGTGCCAGCAGCGTAGCCCCTTCCACAGATACGCAGTATTTT. The variable domain in full, with the rest retrieved from reference TRBV9 and TRBJ2-3, is DSGVTQTPKHLITATGQRVTLRCSPRSGDLSVYWYQQSLDQGLQFLIQYYNGEERAKGNILERFSAQQFPDLHSELNLSSLELGDSALYFCASSVAPSTDTQYFGPGTRLTVL.

The chain joins TRBV5-6 to TRBJ1-5; D possibly corresponds to TRBD1 (6 bases). This CDR3 has 15 residues. Deletions cut 0 bases from V and 4 bases from J, with 11 bases between. Germline V gene lookup returns CDR1 SGHDT and CDR2 YYEEEE. The chain's CDR3 is CASSLAGAPNQPQHF. DNA for the CDR3: TGTGCCAGCAGCTTGGCAGGGGCGCCGAATCAGCCCCAGCATTTT.

This rearrangement joins TRBV2 to TRBJ2-3, with TRBD1 identical over 9 bases. CDR1 and CDR2 from the germline V gene are SNHLY and FYNNEI. This CDR3 has 15 residues. Trimming took 3 bases from V and 3 from J; bases not matched to a gene: 4. CDR3 sequence reads: CASSDQGQGTDTQYF. The CDR3 DNA is TGTGCCAGCAGTGATCAGGGACAGGGAACAGATACGCAGTATTTT.

The rearrangement uses TRBV2 and TRBJ2-7, with D perhaps matching TRBD1 (6 bases). Trimming took 2 bases from V and 2 from J, leaving 10 bases between them. This CDR3 spans 14 amino acids. Germline V gives CDR1 SNHLY, CDR2 FYNNEI. In DNA form, the CDR3 reads TGTGCCAGCAGTGAAACAGGGCTCGCCTACGAGCAGTACTTC. This gives the protein CASSETGLAYEQYF.

This clone occurred once. The chain carries TRBV11-2 and TRBJ1-1; 7 bases map to TRBD1. The CDR3 runs to 16 residues. The ends lost 1 base at V and 1 base at J; junction bases unmatched: 6. The germline gives CDR1 SGHAT, CDR2 FQNNGV. The CDR3 region is CASSLVNRGKNTEAFF. As DNA, the CDR3 is TGTGCCAGCAGCTTAGTAAACAGGGGAAAGAACACTGAAGCTTTCTTT.

The chain couples TRBV18 to TRBJ1-2; TRBD1 agrees at 7 bases. CDR1 is KGHSH, CDR2 LQKENI, per germline. Trimming took 5 bases from V and 5 from J; bases not matched to a gene: 8. The CDR3 spans 14 residues. The CDR3 reads CASSATGSSYGYTF. Written as DNA, the CDR3 is TGTGCCAGCTCAGCGACAGGGTCTTCATATGGCTACACCTTC.

V is TRBV19 and J is TRBJ2-3; 7 nucleotides align to TRBD1. Germline trimming cut 1 base from V and 6 bases from J; bases unmatched to any gene: 1. This CDR3 is 13 amino acids long. Germline-derived CDR1 and CDR2 are LNHDA and SQIVND (reference sequence). The CDR3 sequence is CASSIVRGDTQYF. CDR3 nucleotide sequence: TGTGCCAGTAGTATAGTCAGGGGGGATACGCAGTATTTT.

The genes are TRBV10-3 and TRBJ2-3, with TRBD1 matching 9 bases. Germline lookup yields CDR1 ENHRY and CDR2 SYGVKD. V lost 6 bases, J lost 3 bases, and 7 bases stayed unmatched. The CDR3 contains 15 residues. The DNA for the CDR3 is TGTGCCATCAGAGAAGGGACAGGGAGGACAGATACGCAGTATTTT. Amino acids: CAIREGTGRTDTQYF.

This sequence joins TRBV4-1 and TRBJ2-1; 9 nucleotides agree with TRBD2. Trimming at V came to 4 bases and at J to 4 bases, leaving 5 bases not matched to a gene. The CDR3 totals 15 residues. Germline V gene data show CDR1 as MGHRA and CDR2 as YSYEKL. The CDR3 is CASSPPRGGYNEQFF. CDR3 coding DNA: TGCGCCAGCAGCCCGCCGCGGGGGGGGTACAATGAGCAGTTCTTC.

The chain links TRBV28 to TRBJ1-5, with D perhaps TRBD1 (6 bases). CDR1 and CDR2 from the germline V gene are MDHEN and SYDVKM. V was trimmed by 5 bases and J by 4 bases, leaving 21 bases between them. The CDR3 covers 17 residues. The CDR3 DNA reads as TGTGCCAGCAGTCCGGGAGGAGGGGGAACCGGGAATCAGCCCCAGCATTTT. Protein product: CASSPGGGGTGNQPQHF.

This sequence joins TRBV5-5 and TRBJ1-6, with a tentative D call TRBD1 (6 bases). Germline CDR1 is SGHKS and CDR2 is YYEKEE (reference sequence). V was shortened by 7 bases and J by 8 bases, with 22 bases between the two germline ends. The CDR3 totals 16 residues. This CDR3 is CASAYQGLPGDSPLHF. CDR3 in DNA: TGTGCCAGCGCCTACCAGGGGCTTCCCGGGGATTCACCCCTCCACTTT.

J is TRBJ1-2 and V is TRBV5-8; 9 bases are a match to TRBD1. Germline trimming cut 4 bases from V and 3 bases from J; bases unmatched to any gene: 4. From germline, CDR1 is SGHTS and CDR2 YDEGEE. CDR3 length equals 14 residues. CDR3 sequence: CASSAWTGDYGYTF. CDR3 nucleotides: TGTGCCAGCAGCGCCTGGACAGGGGACTATGGCTACACCTTC.

This chain uses TRBV9 with TRBJ1-2; D is uncertain. The CDR3 covers 16 residues. Trimming stripped 4 bases from V and 3 bases from J, with 19 bases between. Germline V gene data show CDR1 as SGDLS and CDR2 as YYNGEE. CDR3 in DNA: TGTGCCAGCAGCCACCTCCCTCCCACAGTGGACTATGGCTACACCTTC. Its translation is CASSHLPPTVDYGYTF.

This chain links TRBV3-1 (or the pseudogene TRBV3-2) with TRBJ1-4; the D is unclear. V was cut by 3 bases and J by 3 bases, with 8 bases left in between. In germline, CDR1 is LGHDT, CDR2 YNNKEL (reference sequence). CDR3 length: 14 residues. The CDR3 reads CASSHHQANEKLFF. Written as DNA, the CDR3 is TGTGCCAGCAGCCATCACCAGGCTAATGAAAAACTGTTTTTT.

The chain is built from TRBV7-3 and TRBJ2-7; D gene unclear. The CDR3 runs to 10 residues. Germline CDR1 reads SGHTA; CDR2 reads FQGTGA. Trimming cost V 8 bases and J 7 bases, with 9 bases left between them. The CDR3 bases are TGTGCCAGCCACCTCCTAGAGCAGTACTTC. Its translation is CASHLLEQYF.

CDR3 sequence: CASSPQSSGGAIEQFF. The DNA for the CDR3 is TGTGCCAGCTCACCACAGTCTAGCGGGGGGGCTATTGAGCAGTTCTTC. The chain joins TRBV18 to TRBJ2-1; 12 bases align to TRBD2. After removal of 1 base from V and 9 bases from J, the junction contained 7 bases not matched to a gene. This CDR3 comprises 16 residues. The germline V gene encodes CDR1 KGHSH and CDR2 LQKENI.